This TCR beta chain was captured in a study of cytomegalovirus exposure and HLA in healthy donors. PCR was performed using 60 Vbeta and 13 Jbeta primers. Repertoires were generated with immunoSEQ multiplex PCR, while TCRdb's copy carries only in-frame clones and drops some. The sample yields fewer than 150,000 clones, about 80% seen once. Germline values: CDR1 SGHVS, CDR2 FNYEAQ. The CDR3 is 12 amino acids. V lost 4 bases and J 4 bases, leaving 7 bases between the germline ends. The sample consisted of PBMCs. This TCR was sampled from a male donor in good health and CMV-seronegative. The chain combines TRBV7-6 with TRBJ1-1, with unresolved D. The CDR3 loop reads CASSSVSTEAFF. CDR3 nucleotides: TGTGCCAGCAGCTCCGTCTCCACTGAAGCTTTCTTT.